Presented here are 29 T cell receptor beta chains from one specimen sequenced in a study of blood T cell repertoires in COVID-19. Here immunoSEQ multiplex PCR was the method, and the copy in TCRdb shows in-frame clones only, minus some. The sample shows approximately 500,000 clones, 85% to 90% of them seen only once. The sequencing input was peripheral blood. These receptors came from a woman in her forties or fifties with COVID-19, enrolled during active disease.

V gene TRBV5-1 combines with J gene TRBJ1-3, with a tentative D call TRBD1 (6 bases). V was shortened by 5 bases and J by 0 bases, with 15 bases between the two germline ends. This CDR3 contains 16 residues. The germline CDR1 and CDR2 sequences are SGHRS and YFSETQ. CDR3 DNA: TGCGCCAGCAGGCAGGGGCGAAACCCCTCTGGAAACACCATATATTTT. This encodes CASRQGRNPSGNTIYF.

The rearrangement uses TRBV5-1 and TRBJ2-1, with TRBD2 matching over 8 bases. With V trimmed by 2 bases and J by 7 bases, 8 bases remained unmatched. CDR1 is SGHRS and CDR2 is YFSETQ in the germline V gene. The CDR3 contains 15 residues. CDR3 nucleotide sequence: TGCGCCAGCAGCTTCGGGGGGGCCCAATATAATGAGCAGTTCTTC. Protein product: CASSFGGAQYNEQFF.

The rearrangement uses TRBV5-8 and TRBJ1-5; D is unclear. CDR1 is SGHTS, CDR2 YDEGEE, per germline. The CDR3 has 13 amino acids. Trimming removed 1 base at V and 6 bases at J, with 8 bases between. CDR3 loop: CASSLTGGQPQHF. The CDR3, as DNA: TGTGCCAGCAGCTTGACGGGAGGTCAGCCCCAGCATTTT.

J is TRBJ1-5 and V is TRBV28; 10 bases are a match to TRBD1. Germline lookup yields CDR1 MDHEN and CDR2 SYDVKM. After removal of 5 bases from V and 4 bases from J, the junction contained 8 bases not matched to a gene. The CDR3 covers 16 residues. The CDR3 protein is CASSPGTGVRNQPQHF. The CDR3 DNA sequence: TGTGCCAGCAGTCCCGGGACAGGGGTACGGAATCAGCCCCAGCATTTT.

This chain joins TRBV20-1 and TRBJ2-5; no firm D call. Trimming left V 6 bases short and J 3 bases short, with 8 bases between. CDR1 DFQATT and CDR2 SNEGSKA come from the germline V gene (reference sequence). This CDR3 is 11 amino acids long. Here the CDR3 reads CSASPEETQYF. The CDR3 nucleotides are TGCAGTGCGTCCCCCGAAGAGACCCAGTACTTC.

This clone was seen a single time. A read error may produce the germline difference seen at one junction end. The chain joins TRBV5-5 to TRBJ2-6, with a possible D match to TRBD2 (5 bases). The CDR3 is 16 amino acids. Germline V gene data show CDR1 as SGHKS and CDR2 as YYEKEE (reference sequence). The CDR3 loop is CARSLHGPGGANVLTF. The CDR3, as DNA: TGTGCCCGCAGCCTTCACGGGCCGGGGGGGGCCAACGTCCTGACTTTC.

The count of this clone is one. This chain uses TRBV10-2 with TRBJ1-1; D is perhaps TRBD1 (5 bases). The CDR3 loop spans 14 amino acids. The germline V gene encodes CDR1 WSHSY and CDR2 SAAADI. V lost 7 bases, J lost 1 base, and 13 bases lay in between. As DNA, the CDR3 is TGCGCCAGCACCTCTGACAGACGGAACACTGAAGCTTTCTTT. Translating gives CASTSDRRNTEAFF.

Turning to this clone: Other DNA variants within this sample encode the same CDR3. V gene TRBV5-1 combines with J gene TRBJ1-1; D may be TRBD1 (6 bases). The CDR3 length is 13 residues. V gave up 1 base and J gave up 5 bases, with 9 bases separating them. Germline loops: CDR1 SGHRS, CDR2 YFSETQ. The CDR3 sequence is CASSLRGGTEAFF. The CDR3 nucleotides read TGCGCCAGCAGCTTGAGAGGGGGAACTGAAGCTTTCTTT.

This sequence joins TRBV24-1 and TRBJ2-5, with a weak D call TRBD2 (7 bases). CDR1 and CDR2 (germline): KGHDR, SFDVKD. The V end was cut by 6 bases, the J end by 5 bases, with 15 bases between. The CDR3 sequence is 14 residues long. CDR3 sequence reads: CATSLGGGVETQYF. The CDR3 DNA reads as TGTGCCACCAGTTTAGGGGGGGGAGTGGAGACCCAGTACTTC.

Only one count was recorded for this clone. The V gene is TRBV27, the J gene TRBJ1-4, with TRBD1 identical over 8 bases. The J segment lost 8 bases and the V segment lost 3 bases, leaving 5 bases of the junction unmatched. This CDR3 comprises 14 residues. Germline CDR1 and CDR2: MNHEY and SMNVEV (reference sequence). The CDR3 DNA reads as TGTGCCAGCAGTTTGCAGGGGGCTGGGGAAAAACTGTTTTTT. Encoded protein: CASSLQGAGEKLFF. Together with reference TRBV27 and TRBJ1-4, the CDR3 gives the full variable domain: EAQVTQNPRYLITVTGKKLTVTCSQNMNHEYMSWYRQDPGLGLRQIYYSMNVEVTDKGDVPEGYKVSRKEKRNFPLILESPSPNQTSLYFCASSLQGAGEKLFFGSGTQLSVL.

V is TRBV9 and J is TRBJ2-1; 8 bases line up with TRBD1. The CDR3 contains 14 residues. CDR1 is SGDLS, CDR2 YYNGEE, per germline. Unmatched junction bases numbered 4, after V lost 4 bases and J lost 4 bases. The CDR3 region has the DNA TGTGCCAGCAGCCCCCGGGACAGGTACAATGAGCAGTTCTTC. Amino acid sequence: CASSPRDRYNEQFF.

The chain employs TRBV21-1 and TRBJ1-2; the table's TRBD1 call for D was not verified on the DNA. TRBV21-1 is labeled a pseudogene. The CDR3 length is 18 residues. The CDR3 bases are TGTGCCAGCAAAAAAACCGGGACATCTGCCGACCGTAACTATGGCTACACCTTC. Protein sequence: CASKKTGTSADRNYGYTF.

This sequence joins TRBV27 and TRBJ2-7, with D possibly being TRBD1 (7 bases). This CDR3 has 13 residues. Germline CDR1 is MNHEY and CDR2 is SMNVEV (reference sequence). The V end lost 5 bases, the J end lost 1 base, and 9 bases lay between the germline ends. For the CDR3, the DNA is TGTGCCAGCAGTCAGGGGGGTTCCTACGAGCAGTACTTC. It specifies CASSQGGSYEQYF.

The gene calls are TRBV21-1 and TRBJ1-4. TRBV21-1 is classified as a pseudogene. The CDR3 runs 15 residues. DNA of the CDR3: TGTGCCAGCAGCAAGCTGAGAGCAACTAATGAAAAACTGTTTTTT. It is translated as CASSKLRATNEKLFF.

The V and J genes are TRBV5-4 and TRBJ2-1; 9 bases are shared with TRBD2. The germline gives CDR1 SGHNT, CDR2 YYREEE (reference sequence). V shed 0 bases and J 3 bases; nucleotides not matched to a gene: 4. CDR3 size: 16 residues. The CDR3 bases are TGTGCCAGCAGCTTGGGTAGCGGGGGCCTCTACAATGAGCAGTTCTTC. The encoded protein is CASSLGSGGLYNEQFF.

This sequence joins TRBV7-3 and TRBJ1-3; unclear D gene. The CDR3 contains 17 residues. V lost 1 base to trimming and J lost 0 bases, with 13 bases between them. Germline V gene sequence: CDR1 SGHTA, CDR2 FQGTGA. CDR3 nucleotides: TGTGCCAGCAGCTTAATCGGCTCGGGTCTCTCTGGAAACACCATATATTTT. Protein: CASSLIGSGLSGNTIYF.

The chain combines TRBV19 with TRBJ1-2; TRBD1 matches at 7 bases. The CDR3 loop spans 15 amino acids. The germline V gene has CDR1 LNHDA and CDR2 SQIVND (reference sequence). V lost 7 bases and J lost 4; bases outside the gene matches: 12. In DNA, the CDR3 is TGTGCCAGTAACACCGAACAGGGGAACGGCTATGGCTACACCTTC. Translation: CASNTEQGNGYGYTF.

The chain is built from TRBV10-3 and TRBJ1-2, with D tentatively TRBD1 (5 bases). The CDR3 covers 17 residues. CDR1 is ENHRY, CDR2 SYGVKD, per germline. Deletions cut 5 bases from V and 4 bases from J, with 23 bases between. The CDR3 region has the DNA TGTGCCATCAGTCTAACCAGGGAGGCGGGCCGTAGCTATGGCTACACCTTC. As protein: CAISLTREAGRSYGYTF.

This chain links TRBV6-1 with TRBJ1-6; D unresolved. Germline V gene lookup returns CDR1 MNHNS and CDR2 SASEGT. Trimming took 2 bases from V and 8 from J, leaving 10 bases between them. This CDR3 contains 14 residues. This CDR3 is CASSESGWDSPLHF. The CDR3 DNA is TGTGCCAGCAGTGAAAGCGGGTGGGATTCACCCCTCCACTTT.

The rearrangement joins TRBV7-3 to TRBJ1-1; TRBD1 aligns across 9 bases. The CDR3 contains 14 residues. The germline V gene has CDR1 SGHTA and CDR2 FQGTGA. The trim removed 5 bases at V and 4 bases at J, leaving 5 bases unmatched. CDR3 in amino acids: CASSMTGGSTEAFF. The CDR3 nucleotides are TGTGCCAGCAGCATGACAGGGGGGAGCACTGAAGCTTTCTTT.

The V call is TRBV20-1, the J call TRBJ1-4; 7 bases fit TRBD1. Germline V gene lookup returns CDR1 DFQATT and CDR2 SNEGSKA (reference sequence). CDR3 length: 13 amino acids. Trimming at V came to 3 bases and at J to 8 bases, leaving 6 bases not matched to a gene. CDR3 region: CSASHRGREKLFF. CDR3 sequence (DNA): TGCAGTGCTAGTCACAGGGGAAGGGAAAAACTGTTTTTT.

CDR3: CASSLGQGSGYTF. CDR3 nucleotide sequence: TGTGCCAGCAGTTTAGGGCAGGGAAGCGGCTACACCTTC. The chain joins TRBV12-3 or TRBV12-4 to TRBJ1-2; D is perhaps TRBD1 (5 bases). This CDR3 comprises 13 residues. Between the trimmed V and J ends, which lost 1 base and 8 bases, there was a span of 11 bases.

This chain links TRBV19 with TRBJ1-1; tentatively, D is TRBD1 (6 bases). The germline CDR1 and CDR2 sequences are LNHDA and SQIVND (reference sequence). The CDR3 is made up of 16 amino acids. The V end was cut by 3 bases, the J end by 0 bases, with 14 bases between. This CDR3 is CASSILQGPMNTEAFF. The CDR3 DNA follows: TGTGCCAGTAGTATCCTCCAGGGGCCCATGAACACTGAAGCTTTCTTT.

The gene calls are TRBV7-2 and TRBJ2-7; D perhaps matches TRBD2 (6 bases). Germline V gene sequence: CDR1 SGHTA, CDR2 FQGNSA. Trimming removed 0 bases at V and 2 bases at J, with 11 bases between. The length of the CDR3 is 15 residues. The CDR3 loop reads CASSLAASDAYEQYF. The CDR3 DNA reads TGTGCCAGCAGCTTAGCGGCTAGCGACGCCTACGAGCAGTACTTC.

The count of this clone is one. An end of the junction differs from the germline gene, which may be a read error. The chain joins TRBV12-5 to TRBJ1-2, with TRBD1 as a possible D gene (6 bases). The germline CDR1 and CDR2 sequences are LGHNT and FRNRAP. The CDR3 runs 12 residues. The DNA for the CDR3 is TGTGCTAGTGGTTTGGCAATCCGGGACATCATCTTC. Translating it yields CASGLAIRDIIF.

A note on this clone: An end of the junction differs from the germline gene, which may be a read error. The CDR3 sequence is CASSLGQGSLRAF. In nucleotides, the CDR3 is TGTGCCAGCAGTCTGGGACAGGGGTCCTTAAGAGCCTTC. The chain joins TRBV12-3 or TRBV12-4 to TRBJ1-2; TRBD1 agrees at 10 bases. The CDR3 is 13 amino acids.

This clone was counted once. The V and J genes are TRBV9 and TRBJ1-3; TRBD1 matches at 9 bases. Germline-derived CDR1 and CDR2 are SGDLS and YYNGEE. This CDR3 is built from 15 residues. J gave up 4 bases and V 4 bases, and 6 bases lay outside the gene matches. Here the CDR3 DNA reads TGTGCCAGCAGCATACAGGGGGCGGACGGAAACACCATATATTTT. It yields the protein CASSIQGADGNTIYF.

The genes are TRBV6-6 and TRBJ2-1; TRBD2 matches at 10 bases. The CDR3 spans 16 residues. J was trimmed by 10 bases and V by 2 bases; bases with no gene match: 11. Per germline, CDR1 MNHNY and CDR2 SVGAGI (reference sequence). CDR3 DNA sequence: TGTGCCAGCAGTTACCTATATGGACTAGCGGTGCGAGAGCAGTTCTTC. Encoded protein: CASSYLYGLAVREQFF.

The V and J genes are TRBV30 and TRBJ2-7; D uncertain. V dropped 5 bases and J dropped 3 bases, with 20 bases sitting between them. CDR1 and CDR2 (germline): GTSNPN, SVGIG (reference sequence). The CDR3 runs 15 residues. CDR3 DNA sequence: TGTGCCTGGGACGGAGCCGCTTCCTATATCTACGAGCAGTACTTC. Its translation is CAWDGAASYIYEQYF.